A selection of T cell receptor beta chains follows, all from one sample in a study of molecular identifiers for immune sequencing clone quantification. Using its own MiXCR run on the PCR reads, TCRdb lists one record per CDR3 protein. The sample has some 320,000 distinct CDR3 sequences; 24% are singletons. Sequencing used naive CD8+ T cells from blood, with Jurkat cell RNA spiked in. Source of these receptors: a human donor in good health. Some libraries in this study had Jurkat cell RNA spiked in. CDR3s include the opening cysteine and the closing phenylalanine or tryptophan. D genes are given only for firm matches. A row's size may be missing; if present it is once, few, many or a size class.

v_gene	abundance	d_gene	j_gene	CDR3nt	CDR3aa
TRBV4-3	many	-	TRBJ1-4	TGCGCCAGCAGCCAGGCTTCCGGGACGCTTAATGAAAAACTGTTTTTT	CASSQASGTLNEKLFF
TRBV27	few	TRBD1	TRBJ2-5	TGTGCCAGCAGTCTAATTGGACAGGGCAGAGAGACCCAGTACTTC	CASSLIGQGRETQYF
TRBV15	many	-	TRBJ1-1	TGTGCCACCAGCAGAGTGGACTCTGAAGCTTTCTTT	CATSRVDSEAFF
TRBV30	many	-	TRBJ2-7	TGTGCCTGGAGTGTATTGGGCTACGAGCAGTACTTC	CAWSVLGYEQYF
TRBV27	few	-	TRBJ1-1	TGTGCCAGCAGTCCCCCCGGGACAATTGAAGCTTTCTTT	CASSPPGTIEAFF
TRBV7-2	many	-	TRBJ2-1	TGTGCCAGCAGCGAACGCTTTACTCTTACCTACTACAATGAGCAGTTCTTC	CASSERFTLTYYNEQFF
TRBV19	many	-	TRBJ2-3	TGTGCCAGTAGTCAGACTGCAGATACGCAGTATTTT	CASSQTADTQYF
TRBV28	few	TRBD2	TRBJ2-3	TGTGCCAGCAGTTCTAGCGGGAGGGCAGATACGCAGTATTTT	CASSSSGRADTQYF
TRBV9	many	-	TRBJ2-7	TGTGCCAGCACCAAAGAGGGCAGTTCAGATAGCGAGCAGTACTTC	CASTKEGSSDSEQYF
TRBV14	few	TRBD2	TRBJ2-3	TGTGCCAGCAGCCTTCTCTCGGGGGGGCCCCCAGATACGCAGTATTTT	CASSLLSGGPPDTQYF
TRBV7-9	many	-	TRBJ2-7	TGTGCCAGCAGCTTAGGCCAGGGAGACGAGCAGTACTTC	CASSLGQGDEQYF
TRBV7-9	few	-	TRBJ2-3	TGTGCCAGCAGCGCTTCCCAAACCGGGGGGCAAAGCACAGATACGCAGTATTTT	CASSASQTGGQSTDTQYF
TRBV27	few	-	TRBJ1-5	TGTGCCAGCAGTTTACGGGGGACCCCAGCCCCCAATCAGCCCCAGCATTTT	CASSLRGTPAPNQPQHF
TRBV9	-	TRBD1	TRBJ1-1	TGTGCCAGCAGCGTAGCTACAGGGGGCGTGGGGACTGAAGCTTTCTTT	CASSVATGGVGTEAFF
TRBV5-6	few	TRBD1	TRBJ1-2	TGTGCCAGCAGCTTGGCGGGACAGGGGCTTTTCTATGGCTACACCTTC	CASSLAGQGLFYGYTF
TRBV19	many	TRBD1	TRBJ2-5	TGTGCCAGTAGTAACCCGACAGGGGTAGAGACCCAGTACTTC	CASSNPTGVETQYF
TRBV30	many	TRBD1	TRBJ2-7	TGTGCCTGGAGTCCGGGACAGGGCTATTACGAGCAGTACTTC	CAWSPGQGYYEQYF
TRBV9	-	-	TRBJ2-5	TGTGCCAGCAGCGTAGACATTAAAGAGACCCAGTACTTC	CASSVDIKETQYF
TRBV12-3/TRBV12-4	-	-	TRBJ2-4	TGTGCCAGCAGTTTTTTTGAGGGATCCAAAAACATTCAGTACTTC	CASSFFEGSKNIQYF
TRBV5-4	few	-	TRBJ2-1	TGTGCCAGCAGCTCCTGGTTCGTTTCGGATGACAATGAGCAGTTCTTC	CASSSWFVSDDNEQFF
TRBV28	many	TRBD1	TRBJ2-7	TGTGCCAGCACCCTAGGCCCGGACAGGCCCCGGGAGCAGTACTTC	CASTLGPDRPREQYF
TRBV2	-	-	TRBJ2-2	TGTGCCAGCAGTGAAGTTAGCGGCTCGAACACCGGGGAGCTGTTTTTT	CASSEVSGSNTGELFF
TRBV27	few	-	TRBJ2-7	TGTGCCAGCGCAGTGGCCGGGGGTCTCGACGAGCAGTACTTC	CASAVAGGLDEQYF
TRBV7-9	many	-	TRBJ2-1	TGTGCCAGCAGTCCCGACTACAATGAGCAGTTCTTC	CASSPDYNEQFF
TRBV27	many	-	TRBJ2-4	TGTGCCAGCAGTTTAGCCCCCGGGACCTTCAACATTCAGTACTTC	CASSLAPGTFNIQYF
TRBV20-1	-	TRBD2	TRBJ2-7	TGCAGTGCCCGCACCCCGCGGGAGGCCTCCTACGAGCAGTACTTC	CSARTPREASYEQYF
TRBV6-5	-	-	TRBJ2-3	TGTGCCAGCAGTTACTCTGGGGGGGGGGCAGAAACGCAGTATTTT	CASSYSGGGAETQYF
TRBV7-2	many	TRBD1	TRBJ2-1	TGTGCCAGCAGCGTAGGGGGCAGTATCTACAATGAGCAGTTCTTC	CASSVGGSIYNEQFF
TRBV19	few	TRBD1	TRBJ2-3	TGTGCCAGTAGTGAGAGGCAGGGGGCCACAGATACGCAGTATTTT	CASSERQGATDTQYF
TRBV4-1	-	TRBD2	TRBJ2-1	TGCGCCAGCAGCCCGATAGCGGGAGTCTACAATGAGCAGTTCTTC	CASSPIAGVYNEQFF
TRBV7-9	many	-	TRBJ2-7	TGTGCCAGCTCCGGGCTAGAGAGCTCCTACGAGCAGTACTTC	CASSGLESSYEQYF
TRBV6-2/TRBV6-3	few	-	TRBJ1-1	TGTGCCAGCAGTTACTGGGGGACTGAAGCTTTCTTT	CASSYWGTEAFF
TRBV6-2/TRBV6-3	few	TRBD2	TRBJ2-3	TGTGCCAGCAGCGATCCTAGCGGGACTAGCACAGATACGCAGTATTTT	CASSDPSGTSTDTQYF
TRBV7-9	-	-	TRBJ1-6	TGTGCCCGCAGCCCCCCGAATTCACCCCTCCACTTT	CARSPPNSPLHF
TRBV11-2	few	TRBD1	TRBJ2-7	TGTGCCAGCAGTCCTTGGACAGGGGGCAACGACGAGCAGTACTTC	CASSPWTGGNDEQYF
TRBV12-5	few	TRBD1	TRBJ2-7	TGTGCTAGTGGTTGGCTAACAGGGGGAAGCTCCTACGAGCAGTACTTC	CASGWLTGGSSYEQYF
TRBV20-1	-	TRBD2	TRBJ2-3	TGCAGTGCTATTCACCTAGCGGGGGGGAGCACAGATACGCAGTATTTT	CSAIHLAGGSTDTQYF
TRBV19	-	-	TRBJ2-7	TGTGCCAGTAGCTTGGGACGGGGTCAGGTCTACGAGCAGTACTTC	CASSLGRGQVYEQYF
TRBV18	-	-	TRBJ1-1	TGTGCCAGCTCACCAGCGGCGGATACCGCTGAAGCTTTCTTT	CASSPAADTAEAFF
TRBV19	-	-	TRBJ2-3	TGTGCCAGTAGTATAGATGTCGGAAGGAGCACAGATACGCAGTATTTT	CASSIDVGRSTDTQYF